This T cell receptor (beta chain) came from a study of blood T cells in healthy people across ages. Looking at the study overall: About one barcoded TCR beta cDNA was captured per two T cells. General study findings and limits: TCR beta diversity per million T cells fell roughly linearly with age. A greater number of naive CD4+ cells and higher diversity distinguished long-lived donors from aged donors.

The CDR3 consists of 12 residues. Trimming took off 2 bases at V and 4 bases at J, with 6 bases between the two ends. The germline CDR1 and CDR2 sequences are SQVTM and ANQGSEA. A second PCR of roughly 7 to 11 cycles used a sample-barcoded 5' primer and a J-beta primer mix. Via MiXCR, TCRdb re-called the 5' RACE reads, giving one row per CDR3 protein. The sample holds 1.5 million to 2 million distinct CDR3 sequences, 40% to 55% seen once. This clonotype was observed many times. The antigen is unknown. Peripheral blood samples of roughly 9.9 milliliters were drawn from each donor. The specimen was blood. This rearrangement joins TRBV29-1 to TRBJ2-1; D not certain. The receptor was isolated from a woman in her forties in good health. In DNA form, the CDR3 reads TGCAGCGTTGAACGCAGTTACAATGAGCAGTTCTTC. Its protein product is CSVERSYNEQFF.